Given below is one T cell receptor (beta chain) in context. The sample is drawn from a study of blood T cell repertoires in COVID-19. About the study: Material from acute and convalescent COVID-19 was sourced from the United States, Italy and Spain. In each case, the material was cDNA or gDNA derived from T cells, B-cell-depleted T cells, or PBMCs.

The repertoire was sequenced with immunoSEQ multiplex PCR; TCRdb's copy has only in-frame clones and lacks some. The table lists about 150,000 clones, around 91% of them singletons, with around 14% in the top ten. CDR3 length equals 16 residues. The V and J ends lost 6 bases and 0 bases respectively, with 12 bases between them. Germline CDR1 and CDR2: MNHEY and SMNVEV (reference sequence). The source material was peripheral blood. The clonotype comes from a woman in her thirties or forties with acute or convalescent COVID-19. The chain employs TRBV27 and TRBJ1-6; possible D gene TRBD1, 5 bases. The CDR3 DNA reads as TGTGCCAGCAGCGGCAGGGTGGGCTCCTATAATTCACCCCTCCACTTT. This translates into CASSGRVGSYNSPLHF.